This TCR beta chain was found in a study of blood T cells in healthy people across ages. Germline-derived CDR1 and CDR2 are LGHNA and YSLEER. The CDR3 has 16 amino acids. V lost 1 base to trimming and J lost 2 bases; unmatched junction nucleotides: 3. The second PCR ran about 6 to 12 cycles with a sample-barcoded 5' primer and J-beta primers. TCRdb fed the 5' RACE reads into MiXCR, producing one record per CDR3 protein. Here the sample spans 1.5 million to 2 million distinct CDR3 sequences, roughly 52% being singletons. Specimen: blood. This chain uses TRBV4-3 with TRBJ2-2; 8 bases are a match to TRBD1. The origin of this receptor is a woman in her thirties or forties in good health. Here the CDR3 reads CASSQARGRNTGELFF. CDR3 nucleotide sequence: TGCGCCAGCAGCCAAGCCAGGGGGCGCAACACCGGGGAGCTGTTTTTT.